A single sample gave rise to the 27 T cell receptor beta chains below, sequenced in a study of sequential checkpoint blockade in melanoma. The treatment was: randomized to nivolumab then ipilimumab (arm A) or the reverse (arm B). Using immunoSEQ multiplex PCR, the repertoire was profiled, and TCRdb retains in-frame clones only, with some absent. This table holds 20,000 to 25,000 clones, roughly 82% found once. Source: CD8+ T cells sorted from blood (inferred from file names), taken from a patient given nivolumab and ipilimumab in sequence. The origin of the receptors is a human donor with melanoma.

This chain uses TRBV4-2 with TRBJ2-3; 13 positions match TRBD2. Germline loops: CDR1 LGHNA, CDR2 YNFKEQ. The CDR3 sequence is 17 residues long. The J segment lost 4 bases and the V segment lost 3 bases, leaving 7 bases of the junction unmatched. The CDR3 loop is CASSQGRTSGSSDTQYF. The CDR3, as DNA: TGTGCCAGCAGCCAGGGTCGGACTAGCGGGAGCTCAGATACGCAGTATTTT.

The chain uses TRBV6-1 and TRBJ1-4, with 9 bases aligning to TRBD1. CDR3 length equals 15 residues. V dropped 4 bases and J dropped 6; count of bases not matched to a gene: 6. Germline-derived CDR1 and CDR2 are MNHNS and SASEGT. CDR3 nucleotides: TGTGCCAGCAGTGCCAACAGGGGGCAGCATGAAAAACTGTTTTTT. This encodes CASSANRGQHEKLFF.

The rearrangement uses TRBV19 and TRBJ1-2; tentative D call: TRBD1 (6 bases). The V gene's germline CDR1 is LNHDA and CDR2 SQIVND (reference sequence). The CDR3 runs to 14 residues. V lost 7 bases and J 1 base, leaving 13 bases between the germline ends. This CDR3 reads CASKDSSFNYGYTF. In DNA, the CDR3 is TGTGCCAGTAAGGACAGTTCCTTTAACTATGGCTACACCTTC.

This chain uses TRBV7-9 with TRBJ2-5, with 15 bases identical to TRBD2. There are 17 residues in the CDR3. Germline CDR1 SEHNR, CDR2 FQNEAQ (reference sequence). Trimming removed 3 bases from V and 4 bases from J; junction bases left unmatched: 6. The CDR3, as DNA: TGTGCCAGCAGCTTCGGACTAGCGGGAGGGCCCCGAGAGACCCAGTACTTC. This gives the protein CASSFGLAGGPRETQYF. Together with reference TRBV7-9 and TRBJ2-5, the CDR3 gives the full variable domain: DTGVSQNPRHKITKRGQNVTFRCDPISEHNRLYWYRQTLGQGPEFLTYFQNEAQLEKSRLLSDRFSAERPKGSFSTLEIQRTEQGDSAMYLCASSFGLAGGPRETQYFGPGTRLLVL.

This clone appeared a few times. V and J are TRBV13 and TRBJ1-5; unclear D gene. Germline V gene data show CDR1 as PRHDT and CDR2 as FYEKMQ (reference sequence). V was cut by 2 bases and J by 1 base, with 9 bases left in between. The CDR3 sequence is 15 residues long. The CDR3 DNA reads TGTGCCAGCAGCTTACGCGGGTCGAGCAATCAGCCCCAGCATTTT. This gives the protein CASSLRGSSNQPQHF.

V is TRBV7-9 and J is TRBJ1-2; 9 positions match TRBD1. V was clipped by 5 bases and J by 7 bases; unmatched bases: 11. Germline values: CDR1 SEHNR, CDR2 FQNEAQ (reference sequence). The CDR3 consists of 15 residues. CDR3 nucleotide sequence: TGTGCCAGCAGCCCCTCAAAGACAGGGGGTAGTGGCTACACCTTC. Amino acid sequence: CASSPSKTGGSGYTF.

This chain uses TRBV5-4 with TRBJ1-3; D is perhaps TRBD1 (5 bases). The ends were cut back, 4 bases at V and 4 bases at J, with 24 bases in the middle. This CDR3 comprises 18 residues. Germline lookup yields CDR1 SGHNT and CDR2 YYREEE (reference sequence). The CDR3 DNA follows: TGTGCCAGCAGCGTCGCTCCGGGACTTCGAACGGTCGGAAACACCATATATTTT. Translation gives CASSVAPGLRTVGNTIYF.

The chain combines TRBV2 with TRBJ2-3; 7 positions agree with TRBD1. Germline lookup yields CDR1 SNHLY and CDR2 FYNNEI. The CDR3 runs to 16 residues. V gave up 3 bases and J gave up 3 bases; unmatched junction bases: 9. The CDR3 loop is CASSDGGTGVTDTQYF. The CDR3 nucleotides read TGTGCCAGCAGTGACGGTGGTACAGGGGTGACAGATACGCAGTATTTT.

The chain has TRBV28 and TRBJ2-7; D is uncertain. V was shortened by 6 bases and J by 7 bases, with 10 bases between the two germline ends. Germline V lookup: CDR1 MDHEN, CDR2 SYDVKM. This CDR3 contains 11 residues. The CDR3 is CASSTPREQYF. In DNA, the CDR3 is TGTGCCAGCAGCACTCCGAGGGAGCAGTACTTC.

This rearrangement joins TRBV27 to TRBJ2-6; TRBD1 matches 7 bases. The CDR3 runs 15 residues. Per germline, CDR1 MNHEY and CDR2 SMNVEV (reference sequence). The ends lost 6 bases at V and 0 bases at J; junction bases unmatched: 2. The CDR3 loop reads CASSGDSSGANVLTF. CDR3 bases: TGTGCCAGCAGCGGGGACAGCTCTGGGGCCAACGTCCTGACTTTC.

The chain combines TRBV28 with TRBJ2-1; 10 bases line up with TRBD2. The CDR3 totals 15 residues. The V segment lost 5 bases and the J segment 2 bases; nucleotides outside the gene matches: 3. Germline V gene sequence: CDR1 MDHEN, CDR2 SYDVKM. CDR3 residues: CASSGAGGPYNEQFF. CDR3 bases: TGTGCCAGCAGTGGAGCGGGAGGGCCCTACAATGAGCAGTTCTTC.

Remarks on this clone: No conserved phenylalanine or tryptophan is present at the end of the CDR3, so a read error is the likely explanation. The V call is TRBV7-9, the J call TRBJ1-2; 9 nucleotides line up with TRBD1. Trimming cost V 5 bases and J 4 bases; bases outside gene matches: 2. The CDR3 covers 13 residues. Germline CDR1 and CDR2: SEHNR and FQNEAQ (reference sequence). In nucleotides, the CDR3 is TGTGCCAGCAGCCCGGACAGGGGCTATGGCTACACCCTC. This sequence encodes CASSPDRGYGYTL.

This chain uses TRBV2 with TRBJ1-1; no clear D gene. Looked up from germline, CDR1 is SNHLY and CDR2 is FYNNEI. CDR3 length equals 12 residues. V shed 4 bases and J shed 0 bases, with 3 bases lying between them. This chain's CDR3 is CASSVMNTEAFF. In DNA form, the CDR3 reads TGTGCCAGCAGTGTTATGAACACTGAAGCTTTCTTT.

The chain has TRBV30 and TRBJ2-4; 9 nucleotides line up with TRBD2. This CDR3 comprises 13 residues. CDR1 and CDR2 (germline): GTSNPN, SVGIG (reference sequence). With 8 bases clipped from V and 1 base from J, the junction kept 3 bases outside the gene matches. The DNA for the CDR3 is TGTGCCGCTCTAGCGGGGGCCAAAAACATTCAGTACTTC. Its translation is CAALAGAKNIQYF.

This sequence joins TRBV6-6 and TRBJ1-3; possibly TRBD1 for D (5 bases). The CDR3 covers 14 residues. Germline CDR1 and CDR2: MNHNY and SVGAGI (reference sequence). Trimming cost V 7 bases and J 1 base, with 11 bases left between them. The CDR3 sequence is CASTPGSSGNTIYF. The CDR3, as DNA: TGTGCCAGCACCCCAGGGTCATCTGGAAACACCATATATTTT.

CDR3 sequence reads: CASSKQGLALGINEQFF. The CDR3 coding sequence is TGTGCCAGCAGCAAACAAGGACTAGCCTTAGGAATCAATGAGCAGTTCTTC. The chain uses TRBV7-2 and TRBJ2-1, with 8 bases identical to TRBD2. In germline, CDR1 is SGHTA, CDR2 FQGNSA. The CDR3 is 17 amino acids. V dropped 5 bases and J dropped 6; count of bases not matched to a gene: 15.

The chain combines TRBV6-6 with TRBJ1-6, with 9 bases matching TRBD1. V lost 4 bases to trimming and J lost 5 bases; unmatched junction nucleotides: 6. The CDR3 spans 16 residues. Germline-derived CDR1 and CDR2 are MNHNY and SVGAGI (reference sequence). CDR3 residues: CASSLGQGKDNSPLHF. The CDR3 DNA sequence: TGTGCCAGCAGTTTAGGACAGGGGAAGGATAATTCACCCCTCCACTTT.

This clone was recorded once. The chain recombines TRBV28 with TRBJ2-5; TRBD1 matches 7 bases. The tail of the sequence fits TRBJ2-7 better, so the J call may be wrong. The CDR3 contains 15 residues. The germline CDR1 and CDR2 sequences are MDHEN and SYDVKM. CDR3 bases: TGTGCCAGCAGTTTCCCAGGGGGAAGCTCCTACGAGCAGTACTTC. Residues: CASSFPGGSSYEQYF.

The chain joins TRBV2 to TRBJ2-2; 8 nucleotides match TRBD1. The germline CDR1 and CDR2 sequences are SNHLY and FYNNEI. CDR3 length equals 11 residues. V lost 7 bases, J lost 11 bases, and 3 bases stayed unmatched. Here the CDR3 reads CASIGTGELFF. CDR3 sequence (DNA): TGTGCCAGCATAGGGACAGGCGAGCTGTTTTTT.

The chain uses TRBV5-1 and TRBJ2-1, with TRBD2 identical over 7 bases. CDR3 length: 16 amino acids. CDR1 is SGHRS and CDR2 is YFSETQ in the germline V gene. The ends lost 0 bases at V and 10 bases at J; junction bases unmatched: 13. CDR3 residues: CASSLGPTDTSAEQFF. Here the CDR3 DNA reads TGCGCCAGCAGCTTGGGACCCACCGATACTAGCGCCGAGCAGTTCTTC.

This clone was observed a few times. The chain employs TRBV2 and TRBJ2-7, with TRBD1 identical over 8 bases. J gave up 5 bases and V 6 bases, and 9 bases lay outside the gene matches. The germline gives CDR1 SNHLY, CDR2 FYNNEI. The CDR3 consists of 14 residues. The CDR3 DNA follows: TGTGCCAGCAGCGCGGACAGGGTGATTAACGAGCAGTACTTC. As protein: CASSADRVINEQYF.

The chain employs TRBV28 and TRBJ1-1; TRBD1 matches at 10 bases. CDR3 length: 16 amino acids. Per germline, CDR1 MDHEN and CDR2 SYDVKM. The J segment lost 0 bases and the V segment lost 6 bases, leaving 7 bases of the junction unmatched. The CDR3 sequence is CASRLGQGRMNTEAFF. The CDR3 bases are TGTGCCAGCAGACTGGGACAGGGGAGAATGAACACTGAAGCTTTCTTT.

CDR3 protein: CSVEVGATNTGELFF. CDR3 DNA: TGCAGCGTTGAGGTGGGGGCTACGAACACCGGGGAGCTGTTTTTT. V is TRBV29-1 and J is TRBJ2-2, with D perhaps TRBD1 (6 bases). CDR1 is SQVTM, CDR2 ANQGSEA, per germline. The CDR3 spans 15 residues. V was shortened by 3 bases and J by 0 bases, with 11 bases between the two germline ends.

The rearrangement joins TRBV2 to TRBJ2-5; D possibly corresponds to TRBD1 (6 bases). CDR1 SNHLY and CDR2 FYNNEI come from the germline V gene. V lost 7 bases, J lost 4 bases, and 19 bases lay in between. The CDR3 is made up of 15 amino acids. CDR3 protein: CASTRDIGLGETQYF. CDR3 bases: TGTGCCAGCACCCGGGACATCGGGCTCGGAGAGACCCAGTACTTC.

This clone has only a few counts. The genes are TRBV13 and TRBJ2-1, with D uncertain. The CDR3 spans 15 residues. The V gene's germline CDR1 is PRHDT and CDR2 FYEKMQ (reference sequence). Trimming stripped 7 bases from V and 6 bases from J, with 19 bases between. The CDR3 region has the DNA TGTGCCAGCACGCCCGAAGGCGGAGCTCTCAATGAGCAGTTCTTC. This codes for CASTPEGGALNEQFF. Supplemented by reference TRBV13 and TRBJ2-1, the full variable domain reads AAGVIQSPRHLIKEKRETATLKCYPIPRHDTVYWYQQGPGQDPQFLISFYEKMQSDKGSIPDRFSAQQFSDYHSELNMSSLELGDSALYFCASTPEGGALNEQFFGPGTRLTVL.

CDR3 residues: CASSELLAGGPRDEQYF. Here the CDR3 DNA reads TGCGCCAGCAGTGAGCTTCTAGCGGGAGGCCCTCGGGACGAGCAGTACTTC. V and J are TRBV10-1 and TRBJ2-7, with TRBD2 matching 11 bases. The CDR3 contains 17 residues. CDR1 is WNHNN, CDR2 SYGVQD, per germline (reference sequence). Trimming removed 2 bases from V and 5 bases from J; junction bases left unmatched: 11.

The gene calls are TRBV29-1 and TRBJ2-2, with 11 bases lining up with TRBD1. Unmatched junction bases numbered 12, after V lost 0 bases and J lost 6 bases. Germline V lookup: CDR1 SQVTM, CDR2 ANQGSEA. The CDR3 loop spans 18 amino acids. The DNA of the CDR3 is TGCAGCGTTGAAGATCGGGACAGGGGGTCCCGAGTCGCCGGGGAGCTGTTTTTT. Translation gives CSVEDRDRGSRVAGELFF.